Each of the 16 T cell receptor beta chains below was sequenced from the same sample in a study of blood T cell repertoires in COVID-19. Only in-frame clones appear in the TCRdb table, and some are missing; sequencing was by immunoSEQ multiplex PCR. The sample holds fewer than 130,000 clones, roughly 81% seen once. Input material: peripheral blood. These receptors all come from a human donor in a cohort sampled during active COVID-19.

For this clone: At one end the junction does not follow the germline gene, possibly because of a read error. This CDR3 reads CASTYTSVNTGELFF. CDR3 DNA sequence: TGTGCCAGCACTTACACTAGCGTTAACACCGGGGAGCTGTTTTTT. J is TRBJ2-2 and V is TRBV6-5; 7 bases agree with TRBD2. The CDR3 spans 15 residues. Per germline, CDR1 MNHEY and CDR2 SVGAGI.

This chain uses TRBV4-2 with TRBJ2-5; TRBD1 is a possible D gene (6 bases). The CDR3 loop spans 13 amino acids. From germline, CDR1 is LGHNA and CDR2 YNFKEQ. The V end was cut by 1 base, the J end by 5 bases, with 8 bases between. The CDR3 DNA reads as TGTGCCAGCAGCCAAGCACAGGGTGAGACCCAGTACTTC. Encoded protein: CASSQAQGETQYF.

The chain employs TRBV2 and TRBJ1-1; D may be TRBD1 (6 bases). Germline V gene data show CDR1 as SNHLY and CDR2 as FYNNEI. The CDR3 contains 14 residues. V was shortened by 3 bases and J by 5 bases, with 13 bases between the two germline ends. The CDR3 protein is CASSEAGGLTEAFF. CDR3 DNA sequence: TGTGCCAGCAGTGAGGCTGGGGGCTTAACTGAAGCTTTCTTT. Using reference TRBV2 and TRBJ1-1 for the parts outside the CDR3, the full variable domain is EPEVTQTPSHQVTQMGQEVILRCVPISNHLYFYWYRQILGQKVEFLVSFYNNEISEKSEIFDDQFSVERPDGSNFTLKIRSTKLEDSAMYFCASSEAGGLTEAFFGQGTRLTVV.

This chain uses TRBV19 with TRBJ1-4; D remains unclear. Germline V gives CDR1 LNHDA, CDR2 SQIVND (reference sequence). This CDR3 spans 14 amino acids. Trimming took 8 bases from V and 5 from J, leaving 15 bases between them. CDR3 DNA: TGTGCCAGTGGCCCGCCCGTGCAAAATGAAAAACTGTTTTTT. Protein: CASGPPVQNEKLFF.

The rearrangement joins TRBV20-1 to TRBJ2-2; D is perhaps TRBD1 (6 bases). This CDR3 has 17 residues. Germline V gene lookup returns CDR1 DFQATT and CDR2 SNEGSKA (reference sequence). Trimming removed 3 bases from V and 0 bases from J, with 17 bases in between. Here the CDR3 reads CSASSPLRGSNTGELFF. In nucleotides, the CDR3 is TGCAGTGCTAGTTCCCCCCTGAGGGGGTCGAACACCGGGGAGCTGTTTTTT.

The rearrangement joins TRBV7-2 to TRBJ2-7; no reliable D call. The length of the CDR3 is 16 residues. Germline V lookup: CDR1 SGHTA, CDR2 FQGNSA. V was shortened by 6 bases and J by 2 bases, with 20 bases between the two germline ends. In nucleotides, the CDR3 is TGTGCCAGCAGTCCTGCCGGCCGGGTACCTACCTACGAGCAGTACTTC. Its protein is CASSPAGRVPTYEQYF.

The table lists this clone with a few counts. This chain joins TRBV6-6 and TRBJ2-1; 9 nucleotides align to TRBD2. Germline trimming cut 6 bases from V and 9 bases from J; bases unmatched to any gene: 15. The V gene's germline CDR1 is MNHNY and CDR2 SVGAGI (reference sequence). This CDR3 is 16 amino acids long. In DNA form, the CDR3 reads TGTGCCAGCAGGGGGGCCGCTAGCGGGGCGCGGGTTGAGCAGTTCTTC. It codes for CASRGAASGARVEQFF.

The chain couples TRBV28 to TRBJ1-1, with D possibly TRBD1 on 6 matching bases. CDR1 MDHEN and CDR2 SYDVKM come from the germline V gene. This CDR3 is built from 14 residues. The V gene lost 6 bases and the J gene lost 5 bases, with 16 bases spanning the gap. The chain's CDR3 is CASSSPRGWTEAFF. The CDR3 nucleotides read TGTGCCAGCAGCTCCCCCAGGGGCTGGACTGAAGCTTTCTTT.

This clone was counted between two and nine times. The chain recombines TRBV25-1 with TRBJ1-2; TRBD1 matches at 9 bases. V lost 3 bases, J lost 4 bases, and 12 bases stayed unmatched. This CDR3 has 17 amino acids. The V gene's germline CDR1 is MGHDK and CDR2 SYGVNS. The CDR3 loop reads CASSDTSSGQGSYGYTF. In DNA form, the CDR3 reads TGTGCCAGCAGTGACACTTCCTCAGGACAGGGGAGCTATGGCTACACCTTC.

The chain uses TRBV29-1 and TRBJ2-7; the match to TRBD1 covers 8 bases. Germline values: CDR1 SQVTM, CDR2 ANQGSEA. With V trimmed by 7 bases and J by 6 bases, 14 bases remained unmatched. CDR3 size: 14 residues. CDR3 nucleotides: TGCAGCGCCCGGCCCCAGGGGGCCTTTGGCGAGCAGTACTTC. This gives the protein CSARPQGAFGEQYF.

This clone has just a few counts. The V call is TRBV5-1, the J call TRBJ2-7; tentatively, D is TRBD1 (5 bases). The CDR3 covers 14 residues. The germline CDR1 and CDR2 sequences are SGHRS and YFSETQ. Trimming removed 4 bases from V and 0 bases from J, with 11 bases in between. The CDR3 reads CASSRDSSSYEQYF. Here the CDR3 DNA reads TGCGCCAGCAGCCGAGACAGTAGCTCCTACGAGCAGTACTTC.

The rearrangement uses TRBV18 and TRBJ2-1, with 13 nucleotides matching TRBD2. The CDR3 spans 15 residues. V lost 4 bases, J lost 16 bases, and 13 bases stayed unmatched. Germline loops: CDR1 KGHSH, CDR2 LQKENI. The chain's CDR3 is CASSHGDTSGRAYFF. The CDR3 DNA follows: TGTGCCAGCTCACACGGGGATACTAGCGGGAGGGCCTACTTCTTC.

The chain employs TRBV10-3 and TRBJ1-1; D is ambiguous. Germline CDR1 is ENHRY and CDR2 is SYGVKD. Trimming removed 3 bases at V and 11 bases at J, with 13 bases between. The CDR3 is 12 residues long. CDR3 DNA: TGTGCCATCAGTGACCCGACCGGGAAGGCTTTCTTT. Encoded protein: CAISDPTGKAFF.

The V and J genes are TRBV6-5 and TRBJ2-1; 13 positions agree with TRBD2. After removal of 4 bases from V and 4 bases from J, the junction contained 1 base not matched to a gene. CDR1 and CDR2 (germline): MNHEY, SVGAGI. CDR3 length: 15 amino acids. CDR3 residues: CASSWTSGGYNEQFF. Here the CDR3 DNA reads TGTGCCAGCAGTTGGACTAGCGGGGGTTACAATGAGCAGTTCTTC.

This clone has just one count. This chain connects TRBV29-1 to TRBJ1-2; 10 bases line up with TRBD1. V dropped 2 bases and J dropped 3; count of bases not matched to a gene: 9. The CDR3 runs to 16 residues. Germline V gene data show CDR1 as SQVTM and CDR2 as ANQGSEA. The CDR3 DNA reads as TGCAGCGTTGAATTAATTCGACAGGGGGCAGACTATGGCTACACCTTC. It is translated as CSVELIRQGADYGYTF.

This rearrangement joins TRBV27 to TRBJ1-1; 7 bases map to TRBD1. This CDR3 region has 17 residues. Germline V gives CDR1 MNHEY, CDR2 SMNVEV (reference sequence). The junction had 17 bases not matched to a gene; V was cut back by 7 bases and J by 3 bases. As DNA, the CDR3 is TGTGCCAGCAAGAACTACCCCAGGGGGGCGTTGGACACTGAAGCTTTCTTT. This translates into CASKNYPRGALDTEAFF.